Below, 29 T cell receptor beta chains from the same sample are listed, as sequenced in a study of blood T cell repertoires in COVID-19. Using immunoSEQ multiplex PCR, the repertoire was profiled, and TCRdb retains in-frame clones only, with some absent. Of more than 140,000 clones in the sample, 86% are singletons; the top ten hold almost 8.5%. Sequencing was performed on peripheral blood. The receptors shown here come from an older woman with acute or convalescent COVID-19.

The chain links TRBV5-1 to TRBJ1-1; 8 nucleotides match TRBD1. J was trimmed by 0 bases and V by 0 bases; bases with no gene match: 13. Germline V gene sequence: CDR1 SGHRS, CDR2 YFSETQ. The CDR3 spans 19 residues. CDR3 in DNA: TGCGCCAGCAGCTTGGAAATAAGCTCCGGGACAGGTTTGAACACTGAAGCTTTCTTT. It translates to CASSLEISSGTGLNTEAFF. The full variable domain, its missing parts supplied by reference TRBV5-1 and TRBJ1-1, is KAGVTQTPRYLIKTRGQQVTLSCSPISGHRSVSWYQQTPGQGLQFLFEYFSETQRNKGNFPGRFSGRQFSNSRSEMNVSTLELGDSALYLCASSLEISSGTGLNTEAFFGQGTRLTVV.

The chain combines TRBV27 with TRBJ2-3; 10 bases fit TRBD2. J lost 0 bases, V lost 10 bases, and 13 bases had no gene match. The CDR3 totals 17 residues. Germline V gene lookup returns CDR1 MNHEY and CDR2 SMNVEV (reference sequence). The chain's CDR3 is CATIGVAGGPSTDTQYF. CDR3 DNA sequence: TGTGCCACCATAGGGGTAGCGGGGGGTCCTAGCACAGATACGCAGTATTTT.

The CDR3 is CASSKGQGAWEQYF. In DNA form, the CDR3 reads TGTGCCAGCAGCAAGGGACAGGGGGCTTGGGAGCAGTACTTC. This chain uses TRBV5-6 with TRBJ2-7; 12 positions match TRBD1. CDR1 SGHDT and CDR2 YYEEEE come from the germline V gene. V lost 4 bases, J lost 7 bases, and 6 bases stayed unmatched. The CDR3 runs 14 residues.

The chain is built from TRBV5-1 and TRBJ2-1, with 8 bases matching TRBD2. From germline, CDR1 is SGHRS and CDR2 YFSETQ. Trimming took 0 bases from V and 8 from J; bases not matched to a gene: 16. The CDR3 runs 18 residues. The CDR3 protein is CASSLVGSGVAGVYEQFF. CDR3 nucleotide sequence: TGCGCCAGCAGCTTGGTAGGTAGCGGGGTCGCCGGAGTCTATGAGCAGTTCTTC.

The CDR3 reads CASSLAVGVGGYTF. The CDR3, as DNA: TGTGCCAGCAGCTTAGCTGTAGGGGTCGGTGGCTACACCTTC. The chain links TRBV7-9 to TRBJ1-2; possibly TRBD1 for D (5 bases). The germline V gene encodes CDR1 SEHNR and CDR2 FQNEAQ (reference sequence). The CDR3 contains 14 residues. V lost 0 bases, J lost 7 bases, and 12 bases lay in between.

The chain joins TRBV7-9 to TRBJ2-3; maybe TRBD1 (5 bases). CDR3 size: 15 residues. CDR1 SEHNR and CDR2 FQNEAQ come from the germline V gene (reference sequence). With 1 base removed from V and 3 bases from J, the gap between germline ends came to 11 bases. For the CDR3, the DNA is TGTGCCAGCAGCTTAGGGGTCAGGGAAACAGATACGCAGTATTTT. Translation: CASSLGVRETDTQYF. Using reference TRBV7-9 and TRBJ2-3 for the parts outside the CDR3, the full variable domain is DTGVSQNPRHKITKRGQNVTFRCDPISEHNRLYWYRQTLGQGPEFLTYFQNEAQLEKSRLLSDRFSAERPKGSFSTLEIQRTEQGDSAMYLCASSLGVRETDTQYFGPGTRLTVL.

The chain joins TRBV13 to TRBJ1-1, with 9 bases identical to TRBD1. CDR3 length: 17 residues. Germline CDR1 reads PRHDT; CDR2 reads FYEKMQ (reference sequence). V lost 2 bases and J lost 1; bases outside the gene matches: 8. The CDR3 region has the DNA TGTGCCAGCAGCTTATCCTCCGGGACAGGGTGGAACACTGAAGCTTTCTTT. Translated: CASSLSSGTGWNTEAFF.

The DNA for the CDR3 is TGTGCCAGCTCACCACTCAATAGACAGGGGTATAATTCACCCCTCCACTTT. Translating gives CASSPLNRQGYNSPLHF. The V and J genes are TRBV18 and TRBJ1-6; 8 bases match TRBD1. Germline V gene sequence: CDR1 KGHSH, CDR2 LQKENI. This CDR3 has 17 residues. The V and J ends lost 1 base and 4 bases, in that order; junction bases with no gene match: 6.

The J gene is TRBJ1-4, the V gene TRBV7-9; 9 bases map to TRBD1. The CDR3 runs to 15 residues. The trim removed 5 bases at V and 4 bases at J, leaving 5 bases unmatched. Germline loops: CDR1 SEHNR, CDR2 FQNEAQ (reference sequence). CDR3 protein: CASSRGTGINEKLFF. The CDR3 DNA sequence: TGTGCCAGCAGCCGAGGGACAGGGATTAATGAAAAACTGTTTTTT.

The rearrangement links TRBV5-4 to TRBJ2-3; 7 bases match TRBD1. V lost 5 bases and J lost 0; bases outside the gene matches: 6. Germline V gene sequence: CDR1 SGHNT, CDR2 YYREEE (reference sequence). This CDR3 is built from 15 residues. The CDR3 reads CASRNPGQSTDTQYF. The CDR3 DNA reads TGTGCCAGCAGAAACCCGGGACAGAGCACAGATACGCAGTATTTT.

The sample holds a few counts of this clone. The chain joins TRBV3-1 (or the pseudogene TRBV3-2) to TRBJ2-1; D may be TRBD2 (6 bases). CDR1 is LGHDT and CDR2 is YNNKEL in the germline V gene (reference sequence). This CDR3 has 15 amino acids. Trimming stripped 1 base from V and 4 bases from J, with 11 bases between. CDR3 sequence: CASSQVGGLYNEQFF. CDR3 bases: TGTGCCAGCAGCCAAGTAGGCGGACTATACAATGAGCAGTTCTTC.

This clone showed up just once. This chain uses TRBV7-2 with TRBJ2-7, with 9 bases lining up with TRBD1. The CDR3 loop spans 14 amino acids. CDR1 is SGHTA and CDR2 is FQGNSA in the germline V gene. V was clipped by 5 bases and J by 6 bases; unmatched bases: 8. The CDR3 sequence is CASSRGQGSGEQYF. In nucleotides, the CDR3 is TGTGCCAGCAGCCGGGGACAGGGAAGCGGCGAGCAGTACTTC. The full variable domain, completed using reference TRBV7-2 and TRBJ2-7, is GAGVSQSPSNKVTEKGKDVELRCDPISGHTALYWYRQSLGQGLEFLIYFQGNSAPDKSGLPSDRFSAERTGGSVSTLTIQRTQQEDSAVYLCASSRGQGSGEQYFGPGTRLTVT.

The V gene is TRBV7-2, the J gene TRBJ2-1, with 11 bases matching TRBD2. CDR1 SGHTA and CDR2 FQGNSA come from the germline V gene. This CDR3 is 15 amino acids long. V lost 1 base to trimming and J lost 6 bases; unmatched junction nucleotides: 2. DNA of the CDR3: TGTGCCAGCAGCTTAGAACTAGCGGGGGCCAATGAGCAGTTCTTC. Residues: CASSLELAGANEQFF.

This chain connects TRBV6-5 to TRBJ1-2; 9 bases are shared with TRBD1. The CDR3 covers 14 residues. CDR1 is MNHEY, CDR2 SVGAGI, per germline. The V gene end was trimmed by 9 bases and the J gene end by 3 bases; junction bases not matched to a gene: 8. The CDR3 bases are TGTGCCAGTAGCCAACAGGGGGCTGACTATGGCTACACCTTC. Amino acid sequence: CASSQQGADYGYTF.

This rearrangement joins TRBV7-2 to TRBJ2-1; possibly TRBD1 for D (5 bases). Trimming took off 2 bases at V and 4 bases at J, with 12 bases between the two ends. The CDR3 extends over 15 amino acids. Germline assignment: CDR1 SGHTA and CDR2 FQGNSA. CDR3 region: CASSLRGAGYNEQFF. The CDR3 DNA follows: TGTGCCAGCAGCTTAAGGGGCGCAGGGTACAATGAGCAGTTCTTC.

V gene TRBV19 combines with J gene TRBJ1-1; D may be TRBD1 (5 bases). V lost 4 bases and J lost 4, with 10 bases in between. The germline V gene has CDR1 LNHDA and CDR2 SQIVND (reference sequence). The CDR3 consists of 13 residues. The DNA of the CDR3 is TGTGCCAGTAGTAAGGGGTACAGCACTGAAGCTTTCTTT. Translation gives CASSKGYSTEAFF.

The chain has TRBV30 and TRBJ1-5; D call uncertain. The CDR3 contains 16 residues. The ends were cut back, 1 base at V and 2 bases at J, with 15 bases in the middle. The germline gives CDR1 GTSNPN, CDR2 SVGIG (reference sequence). The CDR3 loop reads CAWSGGGFNGNQPQHF. The CDR3, as DNA: TGTGCCTGGAGTGGAGGAGGGTTTAATGGCAATCAGCCCCAGCATTTT.

The V and J genes are TRBV28 and TRBJ2-5; TRBD2 might be the D (5 bases). The CDR3 has 14 amino acids. V was pared by 5 bases and J by 4 bases, with 14 bases between. Germline V lookup: CDR1 MDHEN, CDR2 SYDVKM. For the CDR3, the DNA is TGTGCCAGCAGTCCCCGGGTAGCGTCAGAGACCCAGTACTTC. Translation: CASSPRVASETQYF.

This chain uses TRBV5-1 with TRBJ2-1; 13 bases agree with TRBD2. Germline V gene sequence: CDR1 SGHRS, CDR2 YFSETQ. The CDR3 runs 18 residues. The V and J ends lost 7 bases and 4 bases, in that order; junction bases with no gene match: 14. CDR3 DNA sequence: TGCGCCAGCCGCTATCCTACTAGCGGGGGGGCGGGGTACAATGAGCAGTTCTTC. It yields the protein CASRYPTSGGAGYNEQFF.

V and J are TRBV5-1 and TRBJ2-2, with TRBD1 as a possible D gene (5 bases). Germline assignment: CDR1 SGHRS and CDR2 YFSETQ. Trimming removed 5 bases at V and 5 bases at J, with 13 bases between. This CDR3 is 14 amino acids long. CDR3 in amino acids: CASRGGQGTGELFF. The CDR3 DNA is TGCGCCAGCAGGGGTGGACAAGGAACCGGGGAGCTGTTTTTT.

The chain employs TRBV4-1 and TRBJ1-2, with D perhaps TRBD1 (6 bases). CDR1 and CDR2 from the germline V gene are MGHRA and YSYEKL. The CDR3 has 16 amino acids. Trimming cost V 0 bases and J 1 base, with 12 bases left between them. CDR3 sequence reads: CASSQEPGANNYGYTF. As DNA, the CDR3 is TGCGCCAGCAGCCAAGAGCCAGGGGCCAATAACTATGGCTACACCTTC.

This chain uses TRBV24-1 with TRBJ2-1; D might be TRBD1 (6 bases). The V and J ends lost 9 bases and 6 bases respectively, with 20 bases between them. The CDR3 loop spans 15 amino acids. The germline gives CDR1 KGHDR, CDR2 SFDVKD. This chain's CDR3 is CATRPRDTTGNEQFF. CDR3 DNA sequence: TGTGCCACCCGTCCTAGGGACACCACTGGCAATGAGCAGTTCTTC.

This clone was counted once. This chain connects TRBV29-1 to TRBJ2-1; D gene unclear. The CDR3 has 9 residues. V was shortened by 5 bases and J by 8 bases, with 4 bases between the two germline ends. The germline CDR1 and CDR2 sequences are SQVTM and ANQGSEA. The CDR3 sequence is CSVSDEQFF. In DNA form, the CDR3 reads TGCAGCGTTTCGGATGAGCAGTTCTTC.

The sample holds a few counts of this clone. The chain carries TRBV5-4 and TRBJ1-2; possibly TRBD1 for D (6 bases). V was clipped by 3 bases and J by 1 base, with 13 bases between them. CDR1 is SGHNT and CDR2 is YYREEE in the germline V gene (reference sequence). There are 15 residues in the CDR3. The CDR3 region is CASSWPTGNNYGYTF. The DNA of the CDR3 is TGTGCCAGCAGCTGGCCTACAGGGAATAACTATGGCTACACCTTC.

J is TRBJ2-5 and V is TRBV6-2 or TRBV6-3, with 8 bases lining up with TRBD2. The V gene end was trimmed by 2 bases and the J gene end by 7 bases; junction bases not matched to a gene: 15. From germline, CDR1 is MNHEY and CDR2 SVGEGT. This CDR3 region has 17 residues. DNA of the CDR3: TGTGCCAGCAGTTACACGCAGGCTAGCGGGTCAGTCTTGACCCAGTACTTC. Translated: CASSYTQASGSVLTQYF.

The V gene is TRBV5-4, the J gene TRBJ1-1; D ambiguous. The V end lost 3 bases, the J end lost 6 bases, and 12 bases lay between the germline ends. There are 13 residues in the CDR3. The V gene's germline CDR1 is SGHNT and CDR2 YYREEE (reference sequence). CDR3 sequence reads: CASSSERVPEAFF. The DNA of the CDR3 is TGTGCCAGCAGCTCAGAACGGGTACCTGAAGCTTTCTTT. Full variable domain (missing parts from reference TRBV5-4 and TRBJ1-1): ETGVTQSPTHLIKTRGQQVTLRCSSQSGHNTVSWYQQALGQGPQFIFQYYREEENGRGNFPPRFSGLQFPNYSSELNVNALELDDSALYLCASSSERVPEAFFGQGTRLTVV.

The rearrangement links TRBV5-1 to TRBJ2-7; D may be TRBD2 (7 bases). Trimming shortened V by 0 bases and J by 3 bases, and 16 bases separated the two germline ends. Germline loops: CDR1 SGHRS, CDR2 YFSETQ. This CDR3 is built from 16 residues. CDR3 region: CASSLEGEGRRYEQYF. CDR3 in DNA: TGCGCCAGCAGCTTGGAGGGGGAGGGCCGACGCTACGAGCAGTACTTC.

CDR3 sequence: CASSQDSGRGTQYF. The CDR3 DNA is TGCGCCAGCAGCCAAGATTCAGGGAGGGGTACGCAGTATTTT. The chain joins TRBV4-1 to TRBJ2-3, with 7 positions matching TRBD2. CDR3 length: 14 amino acids. Germline-derived CDR1 and CDR2 are MGHRA and YSYEKL. V lost 0 bases, J lost 8 bases, and 5 bases stayed unmatched.

The gene calls are TRBV28 and TRBJ2-7, with D tentatively TRBD2 (5 bases). The V and J ends lost 7 bases and 4 bases respectively, with 17 bases between them. The CDR3 extends over 14 amino acids. Germline lookup yields CDR1 MDHEN and CDR2 SYDVKM. The CDR3 DNA sequence: TGTGCCAGCACTAGGAATCGGGGTGGTTACGAGCAGTACTTC. It codes for CASTRNRGGYEQYF.